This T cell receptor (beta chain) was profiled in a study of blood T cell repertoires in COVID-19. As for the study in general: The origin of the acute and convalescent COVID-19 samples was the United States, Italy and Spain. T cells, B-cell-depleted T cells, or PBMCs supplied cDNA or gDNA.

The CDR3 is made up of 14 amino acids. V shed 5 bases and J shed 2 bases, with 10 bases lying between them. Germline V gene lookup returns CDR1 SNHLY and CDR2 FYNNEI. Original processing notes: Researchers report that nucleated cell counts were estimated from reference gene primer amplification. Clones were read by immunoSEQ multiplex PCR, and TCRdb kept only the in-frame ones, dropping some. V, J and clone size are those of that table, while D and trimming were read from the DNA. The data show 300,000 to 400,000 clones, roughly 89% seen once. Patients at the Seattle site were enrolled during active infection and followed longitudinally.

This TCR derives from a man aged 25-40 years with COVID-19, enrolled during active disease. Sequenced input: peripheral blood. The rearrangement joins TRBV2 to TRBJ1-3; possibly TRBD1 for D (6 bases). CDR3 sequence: CASSQQGTGNTIYF. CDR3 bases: TGTGCCAGCAGTCAACAGGGAACTGGAAACACCATATATTTT.